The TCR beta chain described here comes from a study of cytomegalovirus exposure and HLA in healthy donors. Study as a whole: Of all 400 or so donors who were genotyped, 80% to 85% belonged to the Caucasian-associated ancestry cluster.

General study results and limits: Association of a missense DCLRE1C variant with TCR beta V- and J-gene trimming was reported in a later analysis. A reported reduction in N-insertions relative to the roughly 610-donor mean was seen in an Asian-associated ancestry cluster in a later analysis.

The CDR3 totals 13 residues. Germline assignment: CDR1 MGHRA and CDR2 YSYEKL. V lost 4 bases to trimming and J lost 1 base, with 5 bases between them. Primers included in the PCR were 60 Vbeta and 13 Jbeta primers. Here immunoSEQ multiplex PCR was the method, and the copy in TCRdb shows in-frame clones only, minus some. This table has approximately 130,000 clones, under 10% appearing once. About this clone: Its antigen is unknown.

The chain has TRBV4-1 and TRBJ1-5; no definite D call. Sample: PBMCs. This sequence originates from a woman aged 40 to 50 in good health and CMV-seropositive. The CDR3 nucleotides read TGCGCCAGCAGCCCGGTGAGCAATCAGCCCCAGCATTTT. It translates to CASSPVSNQPQHF.